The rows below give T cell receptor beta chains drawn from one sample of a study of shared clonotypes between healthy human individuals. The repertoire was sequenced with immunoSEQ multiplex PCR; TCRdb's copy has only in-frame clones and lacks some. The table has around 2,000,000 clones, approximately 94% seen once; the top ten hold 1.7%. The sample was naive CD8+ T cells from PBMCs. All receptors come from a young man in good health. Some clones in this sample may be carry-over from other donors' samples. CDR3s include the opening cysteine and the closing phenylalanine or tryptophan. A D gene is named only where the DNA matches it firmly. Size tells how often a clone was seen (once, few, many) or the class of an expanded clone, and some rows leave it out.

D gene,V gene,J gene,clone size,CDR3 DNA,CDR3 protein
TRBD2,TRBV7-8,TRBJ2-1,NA,TGTGCCAGCAGCTTAGGGCTCTCTACTAGCGGGGGTTACAATGAGCAGTTCTTC,CASSLGLSTSGGYNEQFF
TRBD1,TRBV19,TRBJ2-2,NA,TGTGCCAGTAGGACCGGGACAGTGAACACCGGGGAGCTGTTTTTT,CASRTGTVNTGELFF
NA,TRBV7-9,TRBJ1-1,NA,TGTGCCAGCAGCTCAAAGGTGCACACTGAAGCTTTCTTT,CASSSKVHTEAFF
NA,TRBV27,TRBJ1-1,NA,TGTGCCAGCAGTCCGACGGGGGGGAGCACTGAAGCTTTCTTT,CASSPTGGSTEAFF
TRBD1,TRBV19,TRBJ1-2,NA,TGTGCCAGTAGTGCGCGGACAGGGCGGGCCTATGGCTACACCTTC,CASSARTGRAYGYTF
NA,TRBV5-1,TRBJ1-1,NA,TGCGCCAGCAGCTTGGGAGGGAACACTGAAGCTTTCTTT,CASSLGGNTEAFF
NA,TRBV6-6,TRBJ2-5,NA,TGTGCCAGCAGTTCCGACCCGTACCAAGAGACCCAGTACTTC,CASSSDPYQETQYF
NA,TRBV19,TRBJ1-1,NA,TGTGCCAGTAGTATAGATCTTGAGGAGCAGGGGTACACTGAAGCTTTCTTT,CASSIDLEEQGYTEAFF
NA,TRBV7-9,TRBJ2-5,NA,TGTGCCAGCAGTCTCCCACTTGCAAACCCCGGGGAGACCCAGTACTTC,CASSLPLANPGETQYF
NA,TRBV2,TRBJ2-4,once,TGTGCCAGCAGTGAAGGTTGGGCCAAAAACATTCAGTACTTC,CASSEGWAKNIQYF
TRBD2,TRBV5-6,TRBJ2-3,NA,TGTGCCACCAAACTACTAGCGGCCTTCACAGATACGCAGTATTTT,CATKLLAAFTDTQYF
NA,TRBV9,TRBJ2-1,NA,TGTGCCAGCAGCGTAGGCTCGCGCGACAATGAGCAGTTCTTC,CASSVGSRDNEQFF
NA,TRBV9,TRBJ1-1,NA,TGTGCCAGCAGCCCCCATGGGGGAGTCACTGAAGCTTTCTTT,CASSPHGGVTEAFF
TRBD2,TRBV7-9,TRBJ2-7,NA,TGTGCCAGCAGCTTAATTACTAGCGGCTCCTACGAGCAGTACTTC,CASSLITSGSYEQYF
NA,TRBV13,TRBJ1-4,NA,TGTGCCAGCAGCCCTAAGGGGGTAGGAGGGGAAAAACTGTTTTTT,CASSPKGVGGEKLFF
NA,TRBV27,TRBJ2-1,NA,TGTGCCAGCAACACCCAGATAGGGGGGAATGAGCAGTTCTTC,CASNTQIGGNEQFF
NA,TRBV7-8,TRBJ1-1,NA,TGTGCCAGCAGCTTAGGGGGGAGCTACACTGAAGCTTTCTTT,CASSLGGSYTEAFF
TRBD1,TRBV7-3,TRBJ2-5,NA,TGTGCCAGCAGCTTAGCAGGGGGATCCCAAGAGACCCAGTACTTC,CASSLAGGSQETQYF
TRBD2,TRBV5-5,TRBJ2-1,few,TGTGCCAGCAGCTCCTTAGCGGGGAATGAGCAGTTCTTC,CASSSLAGNEQFF
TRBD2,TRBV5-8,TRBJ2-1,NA,TGTGCCAGCAGCAAAAGCCCGGGGAGGGACAATGAGCAGTTCTTC,CASSKSPGRDNEQFF
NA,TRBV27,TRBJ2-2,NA,TGTGCCAGCAGTCTCCTGGGGGGCTCGAACACCGGGGAGCTGTTTTTT,CASSLLGGSNTGELFF
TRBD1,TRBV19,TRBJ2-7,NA,TGTGCCAGTAGTATTTCAAGGACAGGGGGCCAAGAGCAGTACTTC,CASSISRTGGQEQYF
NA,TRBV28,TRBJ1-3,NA,TGTGCCAGCAGTTTAGCGAGGTCAGGAAACACCATATATTTT,CASSLARSGNTIYF
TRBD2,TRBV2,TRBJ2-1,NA,TGTGCCAGTCAACTCTCAACTAGCGGAGGGGGAGATGAGCAGTTCTTC,CASQLSTSGGGDEQFF
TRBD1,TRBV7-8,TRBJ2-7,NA,TGTGCCAGCAGCGTCCGTGACAGGGGTTGGGAGCAGTACTTC,CASSVRDRGWEQYF
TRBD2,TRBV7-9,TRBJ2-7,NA,TGTGCCAGCAGCCCTCGAGGGAGGGCCCACGAGCAGTACTTC,CASSPRGRAHEQYF
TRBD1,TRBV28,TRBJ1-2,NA,TGTGCCAGCAGTTCGAGGGACAGGGGAGCGGATGGCTACACCTTC,CASSSRDRGADGYTF